Listed below are T cell receptor beta chains from one sample, sequenced in a study of blood T cell repertoires in COVID-19. The protocol was immunoSEQ multiplex PCR, while the TCRdb copy is restricted to in-frame clones and leaves out a portion. The sample holds about 140,000 clones; about 80% are singletons and the top ten take around 7.8%. Source material: peripheral blood. These receptors all come from a human donor in a cohort sampled during active COVID-19. The CDR3 runs from the conserved cysteine through the conserved F or W. The order of the fields is CDR3 length, D gene, V gene, J gene, clone size, CDR3 DNA, CDR3 protein. A D gene is named only where the DNA matches it firmly. Clone size, where shown, is once, few, many, or a class for clones that have expanded.

cdr3_length: 15; d_call: -; v_call: TRBV24-1; j_call: TRBJ1-2; clone_size: -; cdr3_nt: TGTGCCACCAGTGATCATTCTCGGGTTATGGAAGGCTACACCTTC; cdr3_aa: CATSDHSRVMEGYTF
cdr3_length: 17; d_call: TRBD1; v_call: TRBV5-1; j_call: TRBJ1-2; clone_size: -; cdr3_nt: TGCGCCAGCAGCCGGGGGGACAGGGAAGGGTGGTCCGGTGGCTACACCTTC; cdr3_aa: CASSRGDREGWSGGYTF
cdr3_length: 12; d_call: -; v_call: TRBV3-1/TRBV3-2; j_call: TRBJ1-1; clone_size: few; cdr3_nt: TGTGCCAGCAGCCAAGGGGAGACTGAAGCTTTCTTT; cdr3_aa: CASSQGETEAFF
cdr3_length: 14; d_call: -; v_call: TRBV2; j_call: TRBJ2-3; clone_size: -; cdr3_nt: TGTGCCAGCAAGCCAGCGGAGGTCCCAGATACGCAGTATTTT; cdr3_aa: CASKPAEVPDTQYF
cdr3_length: 15; d_call: TRBD1; v_call: TRBV6-6; j_call: TRBJ2-5; clone_size: -; cdr3_nt: TGTGCCAGCAGTTACTCGTCGACAGGGTCGGAGACCCAGTACTTC; cdr3_aa: CASSYSSTGSETQYF
cdr3_length: 15; d_call: TRBD2; v_call: TRBV4-1; j_call: TRBJ2-1; clone_size: -; cdr3_nt: TGCGCCAGCAGCCAGTCTAGCGGGGGGAACAATGAGCAGTTCTTC; cdr3_aa: CASSQSSGGNNEQFF
cdr3_length: 13; d_call: TRBD2; v_call: TRBV6-5; j_call: TRBJ2-7; clone_size: -; cdr3_nt: TGTGCCAGCGGGGATAGCGGGGGCTACGAGCAGTACTTC; cdr3_aa: CASGDSGGYEQYF
cdr3_length: 14; d_call: -; v_call: TRBV7-9; j_call: TRBJ1-2; clone_size: -; cdr3_nt: TGTGCCAGCAGGCGGGAGGGGGGCGACTATGGCTACACCTTC; cdr3_aa: CASRREGGDYGYTF
cdr3_length: 14; d_call: TRBD1; v_call: TRBV9; j_call: TRBJ1-1; clone_size: few; cdr3_nt: TGTGCCAGCAGCGTACAGGGGGCGAACACTGAAGCTTTCTTT; cdr3_aa: CASSVQGANTEAFF
cdr3_length: 14; d_call: -; v_call: TRBV5-6; j_call: TRBJ1-5; clone_size: -; cdr3_nt: TGTGCCAGCAGCACCCGACAGAGCAATCAGCCCCAGCATTTT; cdr3_aa: CASSTRQSNQPQHF
cdr3_length: 14; d_call: -; v_call: TRBV6-5; j_call: TRBJ2-2; clone_size: -; cdr3_nt: TGTGCCAGCAGTTACTCGTCCGACACCGGGGAGCTGTTTTTT; cdr3_aa: CASSYSSDTGELFF
cdr3_length: 14; d_call: -; v_call: TRBV3-1/TRBV3-2; j_call: TRBJ2-2; clone_size: few; cdr3_nt: TGTGCCAGCAGCCAAGATCAGGGGTCCGGGGAGCTGTTTTTT; cdr3_aa: CASSQDQGSGELFF
cdr3_length: 16; d_call: TRBD1; v_call: TRBV2; j_call: TRBJ1-4; clone_size: -; cdr3_nt: TGTGCCAGCAGCGTAAGCCCGGGCTCAGGGGGCGAAAAACTGTTTTTT; cdr3_aa: CASSVSPGSGGEKLFF
cdr3_length: 18; d_call: -; v_call: TRBV9; j_call: TRBJ1-1; clone_size: -; cdr3_nt: TGTGCCAGCAGCGCTCCTTTAGGGACACCCAAGGGGAACACTGAAGCTTTCTTT; cdr3_aa: CASSAPLGTPKGNTEAFF
cdr3_length: 16; d_call: TRBD1; v_call: TRBV19; j_call: TRBJ1-5; clone_size: -; cdr3_nt: TGTGCCAGTAGTATTCCCCCATGGACAGGGGTTCAGCCCCAGCATTTT; cdr3_aa: CASSIPPWTGVQPQHF
cdr3_length: 16; d_call: -; v_call: TRBV5-1; j_call: TRBJ2-2; clone_size: -; cdr3_nt: TGCGCCAGCAGCTCGGGGGACAGAGGGACCACCGGGGAGCTGTTTTTT; cdr3_aa: CASSSGDRGTTGELFF
cdr3_length: 14; d_call: TRBD1; v_call: TRBV6-5; j_call: TRBJ2-5; clone_size: few; cdr3_nt: TGTGCCAGCAAGCGGACAGGGGGCGATGCGTCCCAGTACTTC; cdr3_aa: CASKRTGGDASQYF
cdr3_length: 20; d_call: TRBD1; v_call: TRBV13; j_call: TRBJ2-1; clone_size: -; cdr3_nt: TGTGCCAGCTCCCCGGGACGCGGACAGGGGGCCCTTAGCTCCTACAATGAGCAGTTCTTC; cdr3_aa: CASSPGRGQGALSSYNEQFF
cdr3_length: 17; d_call: TRBD2; v_call: TRBV7-3; j_call: TRBJ2-2; clone_size: -; cdr3_nt: TGTGCCAGCAGCTTAAGTAGATCGGGACTAGGGCCCGGGGAGCTGTTTTTT; cdr3_aa: CASSLSRSGLGPGELFF
cdr3_length: 15; d_call: TRBD1; v_call: TRBV6-5; j_call: TRBJ2-7; clone_size: few; cdr3_nt: TGTGCCAGCAGCAGGACAGGTTACGGAGGCTACGAGCAGTACTTC; cdr3_aa: CASSRTGYGGYEQYF
cdr3_length: 12; d_call: -; v_call: TRBV3-1/TRBV3-2; j_call: TRBJ2-1; clone_size: -; cdr3_nt: TGTGCCAGCAGCCAAATAGTCAATGAGCAGTTCTTC; cdr3_aa: CASSQIVNEQFF
cdr3_length: 15; d_call: -; v_call: TRBV6-4; j_call: TRBJ1-2; clone_size: -; cdr3_nt: TGTGCCAGCAGCCAGGGACACACGAACGTCTATGGCTACACCTTC; cdr3_aa: CASSQGHTNVYGYTF
cdr3_length: 16; d_call: -; v_call: TRBV27; j_call: TRBJ2-7; clone_size: -; cdr3_nt: TGTGCCAGCAGTCGCCGATGGGGGGGGGCTAGCTACGAGCAGTACTTC; cdr3_aa: CASSRRWGGASYEQYF
cdr3_length: 15; d_call: TRBD2; v_call: TRBV18; j_call: TRBJ2-5; clone_size: -; cdr3_nt: TGTGCCAGCTCACCGCGGACTAGCGCGCAAGAGACCCAGTACTTC; cdr3_aa: CASSPRTSAQETQYF
cdr3_length: 14; d_call: TRBD2; v_call: TRBV7-3; j_call: TRBJ2-1; clone_size: few; cdr3_nt: TGTGCCAGCAGCTCGGGACTAGCCTACAATGAGCAGTTCTTC; cdr3_aa: CASSSGLAYNEQFF
cdr3_length: 14; d_call: -; v_call: TRBV10-3; j_call: TRBJ2-3; clone_size: -; cdr3_nt: TGTGCCATCAGTGAGTCGAGGGTGGCAGATACGCAGTATTTT; cdr3_aa: CAISESRVADTQYF
cdr3_length: 16; d_call: TRBD2; v_call: TRBV24-1; j_call: TRBJ2-2; clone_size: -; cdr3_nt: TGTGCCACCAGTGATTGGACTAGCGGGGGGACCGGGGAGCTGTTTTTT; cdr3_aa: CATSDWTSGGTGELFF
cdr3_length: 13; d_call: -; v_call: TRBV7-3; j_call: TRBJ2-5; clone_size: -; cdr3_nt: TGTGCCAGCAGCTTAGCGGGGACCGAGACCCAGTACTTC; cdr3_aa: CASSLAGTETQYF
cdr3_length: 18; d_call: TRBD2; v_call: TRBV4-1; j_call: TRBJ2-5; clone_size: -; cdr3_nt: TGCGCCAGCAGCCATAGCTCCCGACTAGCGGGGGGGGGAGAGACCCAGTACTTC; cdr3_aa: CASSHSSRLAGGGETQYF
cdr3_length: 15; d_call: TRBD1; v_call: TRBV14; j_call: TRBJ2-7; clone_size: -; cdr3_nt: TGTGCCAGCAGCCCGCTTACCGGACAGGGAAGGGAGCAGTACTTC; cdr3_aa: CASSPLTGQGREQYF
cdr3_length: 15; d_call: -; v_call: TRBV5-1; j_call: TRBJ1-3; clone_size: -; cdr3_nt: TGCGCCAGAATCCGGACTGAAGACTCTGGAAACACCATATATTTT; cdr3_aa: CARIRTEDSGNTIYF
cdr3_length: 14; d_call: -; v_call: TRBV2; j_call: TRBJ1-5; clone_size: -; cdr3_nt: TGTGCCAGCAGTGGGGCAGGTAACAATCAGCCCCAGCATTTT; cdr3_aa: CASSGAGNNQPQHF
cdr3_length: 14; d_call: TRBD1; v_call: TRBV5-1; j_call: TRBJ1-5; clone_size: -; cdr3_nt: TGCGCCAGCAGCTTGGACAGGGGGGATCAGCCCCAGCATTTT; cdr3_aa: CASSLDRGDQPQHF
cdr3_length: 13; d_call: -; v_call: TRBV7-2; j_call: TRBJ2-5; clone_size: -; cdr3_nt: TGTGCCAGCGTACTGAACAGACAAGAGACCCAGTACTTC; cdr3_aa: CASVLNRQETQYF
cdr3_length: 14; d_call: -; v_call: TRBV7-8; j_call: TRBJ1-4; clone_size: -; cdr3_nt: TGTGCCAGCAGCCCTGGCAGGGCCCTAGAAAAACTGTTTTTT; cdr3_aa: CASSPGRALEKLFF